These 3 T cell receptor beta chains were sequenced from one sample in a study of control samples from healthy donors and cancer patients. This table comes from immunoSEQ multiplex PCR, and its TCRdb copy is limited to in-frame clones, with some not included. Among about 120,000 clones listed, 92% were seen once. Sequenced material: PBMCs. Receptors were obtained from an elderly man with head and neck cancer.

The V gene is TRBV14, the J gene TRBJ2-1, with 7 bases identical to TRBD2. Germline V lookup: CDR1 SGHDN, CDR2 FVKESK. The junction had 2 bases not matched to a gene; V was cut back by 1 base and J by 2 bases. This CDR3 region has 15 residues. The CDR3 spells CASSQGGGTYNEQFF. The CDR3 DNA is TGTGCCAGCAGCCAAGGGGGAGGGACCTACAATGAGCAGTTCTTC.

J is TRBJ2-3 and V is TRBV5-4; D call uncertain. With 0 bases removed from V and 2 bases from J, the gap between germline ends came to 10 bases. Germline values: CDR1 SGHNT, CDR2 YYREEE (reference sequence). CDR3 length: 15 amino acids. As DNA, the CDR3 is TGTGCCAGCAGCTTGGAGGTTAGCCTCACAGATACGCAGTATTTT. The encoded protein is CASSLEVSLTDTQYF.

This clone was seen once. The chain recombines TRBV5-4 with TRBJ2-5, with 9 bases identical to TRBD1. This CDR3 has 15 residues. J gave up 4 bases and V 3 bases, and 7 bases lay outside the gene matches. CDR1 SGHNT and CDR2 YYREEE come from the germline V gene (reference sequence). The chain's CDR3 is CASSSRDRVLETQYF. The CDR3 region has the DNA TGTGCCAGCAGCTCCCGGGACAGGGTTTTAGAGACCCAGTACTTC.